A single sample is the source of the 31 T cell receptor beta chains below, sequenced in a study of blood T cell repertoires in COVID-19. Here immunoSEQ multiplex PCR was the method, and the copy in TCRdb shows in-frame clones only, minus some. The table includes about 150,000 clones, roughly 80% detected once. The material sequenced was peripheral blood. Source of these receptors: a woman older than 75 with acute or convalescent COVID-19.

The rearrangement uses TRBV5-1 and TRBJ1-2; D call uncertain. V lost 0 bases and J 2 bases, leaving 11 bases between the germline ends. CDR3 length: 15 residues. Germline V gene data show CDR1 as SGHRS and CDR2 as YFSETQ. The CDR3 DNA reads TGCGCCAGCAGCTTGGCGGGTTTGAAAAACTATGGCTACACCTTC. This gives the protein CASSLAGLKNYGYTF.

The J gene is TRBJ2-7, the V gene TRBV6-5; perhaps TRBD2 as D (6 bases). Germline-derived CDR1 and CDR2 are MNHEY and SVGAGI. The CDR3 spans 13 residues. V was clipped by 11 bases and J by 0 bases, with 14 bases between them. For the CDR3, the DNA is TGTGCCGTTCTACCACTAGCCTCCTACGAGCAGTACTTC. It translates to CAVLPLASYEQYF.

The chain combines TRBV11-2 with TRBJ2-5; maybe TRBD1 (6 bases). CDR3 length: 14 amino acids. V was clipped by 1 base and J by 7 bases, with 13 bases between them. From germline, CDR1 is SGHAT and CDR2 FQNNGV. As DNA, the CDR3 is TGTGCCAGCAGCTTAGGGCAGGGGCGGGCGACCCAGTACTTC. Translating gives CASSLGQGRATQYF.

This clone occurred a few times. CDR3 sequence (DNA): TGTGCCAGCGAAGACGAGGACACCTACGAGCAGTACTTC. It translates to CASEDEDTYEQYF. The rearrangement joins TRBV5-8 to TRBJ2-7; possible D gene TRBD1, 5 bases. The CDR3 loop spans 13 amino acids. V lost 7 bases to trimming and J lost 2 bases, with 13 bases between them. Germline V lookup: CDR1 SGHTS, CDR2 YDEGEE.

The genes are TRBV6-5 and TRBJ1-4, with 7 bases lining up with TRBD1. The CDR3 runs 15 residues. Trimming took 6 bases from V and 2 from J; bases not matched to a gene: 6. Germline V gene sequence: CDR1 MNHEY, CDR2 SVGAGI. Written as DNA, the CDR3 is TGTGCCAGCAGCCGACAGGGCTCGACTAATGAAAAACTGTTTTTT. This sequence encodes CASSRQGSTNEKLFF.

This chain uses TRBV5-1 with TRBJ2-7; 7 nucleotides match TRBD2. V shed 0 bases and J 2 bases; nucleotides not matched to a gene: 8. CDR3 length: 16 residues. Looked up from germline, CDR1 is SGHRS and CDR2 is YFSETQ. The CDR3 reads CASSLGGPSGTYEQYF. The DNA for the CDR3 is TGCGCCAGCAGCTTGGGTGGTCCTAGCGGCACCTACGAGCAGTACTTC.

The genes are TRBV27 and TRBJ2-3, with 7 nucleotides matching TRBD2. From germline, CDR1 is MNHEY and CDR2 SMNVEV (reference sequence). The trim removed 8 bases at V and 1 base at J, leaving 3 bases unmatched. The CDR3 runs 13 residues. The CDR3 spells CASYAGGTDTQYF. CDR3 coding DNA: TGTGCCAGCTACGCGGGAGGCACAGATACGCAGTATTTT.

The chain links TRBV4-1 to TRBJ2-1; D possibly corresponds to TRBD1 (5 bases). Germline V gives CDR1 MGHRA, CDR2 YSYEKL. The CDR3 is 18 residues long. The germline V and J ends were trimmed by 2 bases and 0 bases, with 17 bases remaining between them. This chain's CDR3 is CASSQRQRTPSSYNEQFF. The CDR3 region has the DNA TGCGCCAGCAGCCAACGTCAAAGGACACCGAGCTCCTACAATGAGCAGTTCTTC.

The CDR3 DNA sequence: TGTGCCAGCAGCCGGGGGGCGGTGACGACTGAAGCTTTCTTT. Its protein is CASSRGAVTTEAFF. The rearrangement links TRBV7-8 to TRBJ1-1, with D perhaps TRBD1 (6 bases). Per the germline V gene, CDR1 is SGHVS and CDR2 is FQNEAQ. The CDR3 extends over 14 amino acids. V gave up 5 bases and J gave up 5 bases, with 15 bases separating them.

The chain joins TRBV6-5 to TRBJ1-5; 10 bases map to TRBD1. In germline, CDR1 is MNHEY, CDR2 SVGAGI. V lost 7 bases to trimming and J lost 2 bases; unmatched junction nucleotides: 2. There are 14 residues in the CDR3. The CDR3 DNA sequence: TGTGCCAGCAAAGGGACAGGGGGCAATCAGCCCCAGCATTTT. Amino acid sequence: CASKGTGGNQPQHF.

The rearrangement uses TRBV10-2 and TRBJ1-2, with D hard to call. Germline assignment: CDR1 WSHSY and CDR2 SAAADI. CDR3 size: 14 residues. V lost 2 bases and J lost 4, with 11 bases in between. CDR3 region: CASSEIQATYGYTF. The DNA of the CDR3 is TGCGCCAGCAGTGAGATCCAGGCCACCTATGGCTACACCTTC.

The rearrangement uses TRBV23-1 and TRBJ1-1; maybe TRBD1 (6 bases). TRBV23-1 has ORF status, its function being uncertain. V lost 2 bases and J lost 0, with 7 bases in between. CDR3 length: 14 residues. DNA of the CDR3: TGCGCCAGCAGTCAACACAGGGTGAACACTGAAGCTTTCTTT. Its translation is CASSQHRVNTEAFF.

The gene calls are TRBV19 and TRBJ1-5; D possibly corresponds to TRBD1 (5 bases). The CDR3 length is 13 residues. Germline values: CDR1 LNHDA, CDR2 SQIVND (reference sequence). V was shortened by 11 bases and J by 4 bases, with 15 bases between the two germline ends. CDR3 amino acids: CACRQLVNQPQHF. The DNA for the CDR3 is TGTGCCTGCAGACAGCTCGTTAATCAGCCCCAGCATTTT.

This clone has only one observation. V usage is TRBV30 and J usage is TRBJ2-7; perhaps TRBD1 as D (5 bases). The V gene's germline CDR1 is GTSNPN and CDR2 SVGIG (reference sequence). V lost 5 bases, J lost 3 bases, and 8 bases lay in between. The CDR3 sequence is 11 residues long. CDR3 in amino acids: CAWSGHYEQYF. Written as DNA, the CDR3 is TGTGCCTGGTCAGGGCACTACGAGCAGTACTTC.

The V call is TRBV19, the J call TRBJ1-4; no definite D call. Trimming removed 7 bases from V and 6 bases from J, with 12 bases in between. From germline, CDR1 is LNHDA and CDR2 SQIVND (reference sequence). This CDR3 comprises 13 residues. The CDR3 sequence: CASKGEVHEKLFF. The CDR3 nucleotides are TGTGCCAGTAAGGGAGAGGTCCATGAAAAACTGTTTTTT.

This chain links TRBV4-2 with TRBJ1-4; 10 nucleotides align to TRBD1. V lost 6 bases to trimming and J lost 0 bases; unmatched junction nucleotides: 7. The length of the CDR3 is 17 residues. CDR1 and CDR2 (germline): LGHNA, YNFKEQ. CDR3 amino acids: CASRRTGGRATNEKLFF. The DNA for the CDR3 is TGTGCCAGCAGGCGGACAGGGGGGCGTGCAACTAATGAAAAACTGTTTTTT.

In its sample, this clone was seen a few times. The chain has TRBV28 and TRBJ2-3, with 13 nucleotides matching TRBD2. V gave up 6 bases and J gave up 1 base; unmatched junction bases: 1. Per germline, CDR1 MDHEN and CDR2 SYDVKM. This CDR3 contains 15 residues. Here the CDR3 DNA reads TGTGCCAGCAGGGGGACTAGCGGGGGCACAGATACGCAGTATTTT. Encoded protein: CASRGTSGGTDTQYF. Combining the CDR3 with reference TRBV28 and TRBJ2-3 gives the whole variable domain DVKVTQSSRYLVKRTGEKVFLECVQDMDHENMFWYRQDPGLGLRLIYFSYDVKMKEKGDIPEGYSVSREKKERFSLILESASTNQTSMYLCASRGTSGGTDTQYFGPGTRLTVL.

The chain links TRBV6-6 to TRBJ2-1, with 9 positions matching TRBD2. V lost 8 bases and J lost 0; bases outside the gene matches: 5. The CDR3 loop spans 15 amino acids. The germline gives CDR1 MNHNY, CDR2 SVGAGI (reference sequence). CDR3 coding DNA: TGTGCCAGCTTTAGCGGGGGCCCCTCCTACAATGAGCAGTTCTTC. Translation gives CASFSGGPSYNEQFF.

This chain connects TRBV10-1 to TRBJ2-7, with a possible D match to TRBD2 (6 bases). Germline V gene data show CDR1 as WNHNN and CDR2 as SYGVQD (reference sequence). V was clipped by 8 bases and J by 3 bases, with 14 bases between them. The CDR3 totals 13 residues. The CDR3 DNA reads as TGCGCCAGCGGAGGGAGCGGACTCTACGAGCAGTACTTC. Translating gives CASGGSGLYEQYF.

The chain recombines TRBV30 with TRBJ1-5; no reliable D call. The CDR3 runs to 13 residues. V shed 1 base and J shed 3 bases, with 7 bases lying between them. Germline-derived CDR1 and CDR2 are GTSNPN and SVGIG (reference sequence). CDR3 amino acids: CAWSGAANQPQHF. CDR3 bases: TGTGCCTGGAGTGGGGCAGCCAATCAGCCCCAGCATTTT.

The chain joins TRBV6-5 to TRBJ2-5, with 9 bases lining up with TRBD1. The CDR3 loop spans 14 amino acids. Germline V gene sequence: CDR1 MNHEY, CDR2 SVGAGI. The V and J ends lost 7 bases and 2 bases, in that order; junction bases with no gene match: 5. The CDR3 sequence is CASIDRGGQETQYF. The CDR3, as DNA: TGTGCCAGCATCGACAGGGGGGGGCAAGAGACCCAGTACTTC.

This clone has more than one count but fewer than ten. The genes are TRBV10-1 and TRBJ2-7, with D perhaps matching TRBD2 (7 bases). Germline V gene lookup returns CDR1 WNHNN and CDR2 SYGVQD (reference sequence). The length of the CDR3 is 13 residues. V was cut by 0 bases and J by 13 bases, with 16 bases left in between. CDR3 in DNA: TGCGCCAGCAGTGAGTCTCGCGGGGGCGTTCGTTACTTC. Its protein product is CASSESRGGVRYF.

CDR3 sequence: CASSPGQSTGELFF. CDR3 DNA: TGTGCCAGCAGCCCAGGACAGAGCACCGGGGAGCTGTTTTTT. The chain combines TRBV4-2 with TRBJ2-2; D possibly corresponds to TRBD1 (6 bases). The CDR3 runs 14 residues. Trimming took 4 bases from V and 4 from J, leaving 10 bases between them. The germline CDR1 and CDR2 sequences are LGHNA and YNFKEQ.

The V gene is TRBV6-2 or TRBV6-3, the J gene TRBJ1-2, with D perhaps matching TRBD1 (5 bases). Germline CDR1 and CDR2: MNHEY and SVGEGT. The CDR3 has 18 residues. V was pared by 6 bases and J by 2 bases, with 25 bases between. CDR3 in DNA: TGTGCCAGCAGCCCTCCAGGCCAGGGAAGACGGCGGAACTATGGCTACACCTTC. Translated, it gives CASSPPGQGRRRNYGYTF.

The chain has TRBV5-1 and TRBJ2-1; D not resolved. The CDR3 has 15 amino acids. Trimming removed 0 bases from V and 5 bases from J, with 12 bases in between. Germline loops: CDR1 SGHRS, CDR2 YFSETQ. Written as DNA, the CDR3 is TGCGCCAGCAGCTTGGGACTTGGTATGGACAATGAGCAGTTCTTC. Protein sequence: CASSLGLGMDNEQFF.

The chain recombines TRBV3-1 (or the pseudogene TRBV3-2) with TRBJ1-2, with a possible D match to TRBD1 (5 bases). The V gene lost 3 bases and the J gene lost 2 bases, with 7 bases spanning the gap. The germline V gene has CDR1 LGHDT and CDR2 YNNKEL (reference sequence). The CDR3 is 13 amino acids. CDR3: CASSQGQNYGYTF. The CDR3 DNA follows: TGTGCCAGCAGCCAGGGGCAAAACTATGGCTACACCTTC.

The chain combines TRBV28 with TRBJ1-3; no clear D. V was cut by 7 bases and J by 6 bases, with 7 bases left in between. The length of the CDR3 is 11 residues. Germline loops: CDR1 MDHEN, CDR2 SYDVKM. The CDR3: CASTVENTIYF. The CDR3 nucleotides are TGTGCCAGCACCGTAGAAAACACCATATATTTT.

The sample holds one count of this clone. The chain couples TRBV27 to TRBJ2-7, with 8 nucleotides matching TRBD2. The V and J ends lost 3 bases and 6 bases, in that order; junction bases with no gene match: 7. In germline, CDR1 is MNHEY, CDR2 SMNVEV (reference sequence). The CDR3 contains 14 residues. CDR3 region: CASSLGTRGGEQYF. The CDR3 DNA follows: TGTGCCAGCAGTTTGGGGACTAGGGGTGGCGAGCAGTACTTC.

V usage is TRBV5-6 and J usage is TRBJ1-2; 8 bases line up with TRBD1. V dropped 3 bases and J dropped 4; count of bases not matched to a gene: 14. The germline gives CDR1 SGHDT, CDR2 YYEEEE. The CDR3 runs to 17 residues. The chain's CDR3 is CASSSPGGSAFGYGYTF. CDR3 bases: TGTGCCAGCAGCTCCCCAGGGGGCTCCGCCTTTGGCTATGGCTACACCTTC.

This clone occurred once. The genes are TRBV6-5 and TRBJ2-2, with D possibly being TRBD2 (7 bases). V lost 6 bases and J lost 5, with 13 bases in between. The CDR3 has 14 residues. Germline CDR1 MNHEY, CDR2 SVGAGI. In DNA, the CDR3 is TGTGCCAGCAGGGGAGGGGGGCGGACCGGGGAGCTGTTTTTT. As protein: CASRGGGRTGELFF.

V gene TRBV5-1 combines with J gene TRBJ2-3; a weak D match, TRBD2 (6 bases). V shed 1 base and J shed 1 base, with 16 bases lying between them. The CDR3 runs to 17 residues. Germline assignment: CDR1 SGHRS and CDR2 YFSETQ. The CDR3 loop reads CASSLHGRDGGTDTQYF. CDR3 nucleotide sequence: TGCGCCAGCAGCTTGCACGGGAGAGATGGCGGCACAGATACGCAGTATTTT.